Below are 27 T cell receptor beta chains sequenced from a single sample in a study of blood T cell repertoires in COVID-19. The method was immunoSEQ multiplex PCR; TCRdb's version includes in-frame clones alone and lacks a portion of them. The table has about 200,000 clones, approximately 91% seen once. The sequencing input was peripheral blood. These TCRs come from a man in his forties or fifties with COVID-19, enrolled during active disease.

The CDR3 here is CASSSGVQAMNTEAFF. CDR3 sequence (DNA): TGCGCCAGCAGCTCTGGCGTACAGGCGATGAACACTGAAGCTTTCTTT. This chain uses TRBV5-1 with TRBJ1-1; TRBD1 might be the D (5 bases). The CDR3 length is 16 residues. Trimming removed 3 bases from V and 0 bases from J, with 15 bases in between. Germline V gene lookup returns CDR1 SGHRS and CDR2 YFSETQ.

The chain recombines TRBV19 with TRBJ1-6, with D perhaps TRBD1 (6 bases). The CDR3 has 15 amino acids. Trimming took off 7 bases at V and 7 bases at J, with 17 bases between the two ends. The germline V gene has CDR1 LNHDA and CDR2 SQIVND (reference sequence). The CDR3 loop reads CASTPSTGVNSPLHF. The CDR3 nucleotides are TGTGCCAGTACTCCATCGACAGGAGTCAATTCACCCCTCCACTTT.

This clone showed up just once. The CDR3 loop is CASSLPGRRTNYGYTF. The CDR3 DNA reads TGTGCCAGCAGCTTACCAGGCCGACGAACTAACTATGGCTACACCTTC. The genes are TRBV5-4 and TRBJ1-2; no definite D call. Trimming cost V 2 bases and J 0 bases, with 14 bases left between them. The CDR3 runs to 16 residues. The germline V gene encodes CDR1 SGHNT and CDR2 YYREEE (reference sequence). The whole variable domain, filled in from reference TRBV5-4 and TRBJ1-2, reads ETGVTQSPTHLIKTRGQQVTLRCSSQSGHNTVSWYQQALGQGPQFIFQYYREEENGRGNFPPRFSGLQFPNYSSELNVNALELDDSALYLCASSLPGRRTNYGYTFGSGTRLTVV.

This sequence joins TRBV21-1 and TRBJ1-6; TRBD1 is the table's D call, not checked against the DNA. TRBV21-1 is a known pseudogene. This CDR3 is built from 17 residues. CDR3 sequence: CASSLHPHRAPNSPLHF. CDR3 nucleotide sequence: TGTGCCAGCAGCCTCCATCCCCACAGGGCCCCTAATTCACCCCTCCACTTT.

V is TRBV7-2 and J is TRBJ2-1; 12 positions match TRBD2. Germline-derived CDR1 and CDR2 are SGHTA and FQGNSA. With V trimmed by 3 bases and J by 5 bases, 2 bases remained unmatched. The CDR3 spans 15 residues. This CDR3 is CASSFTSGGHNEQFF. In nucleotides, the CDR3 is TGTGCCAGCAGCTTTACTAGCGGGGGGCACAATGAGCAGTTCTTC.

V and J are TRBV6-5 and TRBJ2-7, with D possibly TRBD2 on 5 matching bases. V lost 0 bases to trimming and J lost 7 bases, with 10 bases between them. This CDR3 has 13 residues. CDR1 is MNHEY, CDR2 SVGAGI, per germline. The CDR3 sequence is CASSYSSWREQYF. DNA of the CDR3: TGTGCCAGCAGTTACTCGAGTTGGAGGGAGCAGTACTTC.

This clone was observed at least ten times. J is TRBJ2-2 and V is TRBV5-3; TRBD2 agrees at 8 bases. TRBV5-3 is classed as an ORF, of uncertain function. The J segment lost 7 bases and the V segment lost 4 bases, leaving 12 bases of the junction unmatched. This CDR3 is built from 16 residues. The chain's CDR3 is CARSGVRTSCCGELFF. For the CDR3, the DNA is TGTGCCAGAAGCGGGGTTCGGACTAGCTGTTGCGGGGAGCTGTTTTTT.

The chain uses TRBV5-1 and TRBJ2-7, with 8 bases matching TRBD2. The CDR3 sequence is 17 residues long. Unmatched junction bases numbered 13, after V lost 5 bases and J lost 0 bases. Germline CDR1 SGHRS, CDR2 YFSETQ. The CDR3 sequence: CASSSRLASKISYEQYF. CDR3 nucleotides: TGCGCCAGCAGTTCCCGACTAGCGTCCAAGATCTCCTACGAGCAGTACTTC. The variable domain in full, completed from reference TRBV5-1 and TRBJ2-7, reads KAGVTQTPRYLIKTRGQQVTLSCSPISGHRSVSWYQQTPGQGLQFLFEYFSETQRNKGNFPGRFSGRQFSNSRSEMNVSTLELGDSALYLCASSSRLASKISYEQYFGPGTRLTVT.

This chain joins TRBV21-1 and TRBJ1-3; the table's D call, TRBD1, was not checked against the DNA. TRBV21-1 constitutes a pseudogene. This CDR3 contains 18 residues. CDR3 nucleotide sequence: TGTGCCAGCAGCAACGGACACAGGGAGCTATTCTCTGGAAACACCATATATTTT. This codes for CASSNGHRELFSGNTIYF.

The CDR3 sequence is CASFGQSGNQPQHF. CDR3 coding DNA: TGTGCCAGCTTCGGACAGTCGGGCAATCAGCCCCAGCATTTT. The chain uses TRBV28 and TRBJ1-5; weak D call: TRBD1 (6 bases). The V gene's germline CDR1 is MDHEN and CDR2 SYDVKM. This CDR3 is 14 amino acids long. Trimming cost V 8 bases and J 2 bases, with 13 bases left between them.

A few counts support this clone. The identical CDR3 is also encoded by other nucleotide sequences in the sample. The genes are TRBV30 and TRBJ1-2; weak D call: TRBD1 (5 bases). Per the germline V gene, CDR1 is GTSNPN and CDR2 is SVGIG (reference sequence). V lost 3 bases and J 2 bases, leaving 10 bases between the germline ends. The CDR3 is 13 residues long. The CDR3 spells CAWSPTGNYGYTF. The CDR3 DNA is TGTGCCTGGAGCCCAACAGGAAACTATGGCTACACCTTC.

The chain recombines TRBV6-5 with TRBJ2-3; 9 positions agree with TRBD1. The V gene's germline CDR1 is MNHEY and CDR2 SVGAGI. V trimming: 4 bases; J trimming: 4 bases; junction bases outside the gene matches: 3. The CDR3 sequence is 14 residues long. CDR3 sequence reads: CASSWGQGSDTQYF. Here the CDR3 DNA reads TGTGCCAGCAGTTGGGGACAGGGCTCAGATACGCAGTATTTT.

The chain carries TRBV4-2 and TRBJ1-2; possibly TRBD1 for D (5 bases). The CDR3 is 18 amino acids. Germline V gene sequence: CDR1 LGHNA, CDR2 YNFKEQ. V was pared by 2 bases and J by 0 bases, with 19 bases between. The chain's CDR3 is CASSQPHDGGEANYGYTF. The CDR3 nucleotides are TGTGCCAGCAGCCAACCCCACGACGGGGGGGAGGCTAACTATGGCTACACCTTC.

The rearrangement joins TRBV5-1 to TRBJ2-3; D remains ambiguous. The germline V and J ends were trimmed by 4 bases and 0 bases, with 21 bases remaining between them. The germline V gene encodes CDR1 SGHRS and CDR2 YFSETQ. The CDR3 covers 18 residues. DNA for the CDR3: TGCGCCAGCAGCCCCGGTAAATTACTAAGTCCTAGCACAGATACGCAGTATTTT. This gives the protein CASSPGKLLSPSTDTQYF.

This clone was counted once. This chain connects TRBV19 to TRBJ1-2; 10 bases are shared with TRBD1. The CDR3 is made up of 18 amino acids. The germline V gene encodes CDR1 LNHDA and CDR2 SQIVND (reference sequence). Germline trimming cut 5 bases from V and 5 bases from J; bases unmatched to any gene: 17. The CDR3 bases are TGTGCCAGTAGTCCCAACCGGGACAGGGGCGCTGAAGGGTATGGCTACACCTTC. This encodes CASSPNRDRGAEGYGYTF.

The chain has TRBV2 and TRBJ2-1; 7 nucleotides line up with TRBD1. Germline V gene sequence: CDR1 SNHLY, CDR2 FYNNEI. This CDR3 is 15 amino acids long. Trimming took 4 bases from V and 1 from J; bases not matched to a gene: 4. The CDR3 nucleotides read TGTGCCAGCAGTGGGTGGACAGGATCCTACAATGAGCAGTTCTTC. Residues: CASSGWTGSYNEQFF.

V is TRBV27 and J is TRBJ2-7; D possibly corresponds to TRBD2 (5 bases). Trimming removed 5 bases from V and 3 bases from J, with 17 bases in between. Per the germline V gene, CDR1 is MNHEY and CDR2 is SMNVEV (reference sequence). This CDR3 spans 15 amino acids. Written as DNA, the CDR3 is TGTGCCAGCAGTAGACTAAGGTACTACCACTACGAGCAGTACTTC. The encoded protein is CASSRLRYYHYEQYF.

The CDR3 loop is CASSLVVTNEKLFF. CDR3 DNA: TGTGCCAGCAGTTTAGTAGTAACTAATGAAAAACTGTTTTTT. This chain uses TRBV28 with TRBJ1-4; D call uncertain. The CDR3 spans 14 residues. Germline V gene sequence: CDR1 MDHEN, CDR2 SYDVKM. V lost 2 bases and J 1 base, leaving 5 bases between the germline ends.

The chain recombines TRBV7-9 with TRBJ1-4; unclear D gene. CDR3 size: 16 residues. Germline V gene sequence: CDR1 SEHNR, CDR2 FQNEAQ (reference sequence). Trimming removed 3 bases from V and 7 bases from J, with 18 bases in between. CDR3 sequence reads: CASSFPSGILTEKLFF. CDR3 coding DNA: TGTGCCAGCAGCTTTCCATCCGGGATTCTTACTGAAAAACTGTTTTTT.

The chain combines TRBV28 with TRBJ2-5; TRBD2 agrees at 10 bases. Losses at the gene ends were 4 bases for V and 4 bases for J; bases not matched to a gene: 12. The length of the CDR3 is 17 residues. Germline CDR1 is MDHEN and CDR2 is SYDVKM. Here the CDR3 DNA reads TGTGCCAGCAGTTCCTCCTCACTAGCGGGATGGGTAGAGACCCAGTACTTC. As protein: CASSSSSLAGWVETQYF.

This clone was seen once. The CDR3 loop reads CATSRDGKGHRNYGYTF. The CDR3 DNA reads TGTGCCACCAGCAGAGATGGTAAGGGACATCGTAACTATGGCTACACCTTC. The gene calls are TRBV15 and TRBJ1-2; D may be TRBD1 (6 bases). V was shortened by 0 bases and J by 1 base, with 15 bases between the two germline ends. Germline-derived CDR1 and CDR2 are LNHNV and YYDKDF (reference sequence). The CDR3 totals 17 residues.

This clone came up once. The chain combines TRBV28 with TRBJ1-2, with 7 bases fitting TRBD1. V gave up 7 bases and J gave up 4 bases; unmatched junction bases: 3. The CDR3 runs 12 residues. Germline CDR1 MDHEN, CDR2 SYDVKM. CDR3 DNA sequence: TGTGCCAGCAAGGGGGCTGGCTATGGCTACACCTTC. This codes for CASKGAGYGYTF.

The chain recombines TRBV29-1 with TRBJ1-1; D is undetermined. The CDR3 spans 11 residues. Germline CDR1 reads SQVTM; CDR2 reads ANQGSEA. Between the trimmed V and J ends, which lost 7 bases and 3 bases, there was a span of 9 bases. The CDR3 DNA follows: TGCAGCGCCGAGGGAGACACTGAAGCTTTCTTT. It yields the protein CSAEGDTEAFF. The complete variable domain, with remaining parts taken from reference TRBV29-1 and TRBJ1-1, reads SAVISQKPSRDICQRGTSLTIQCQVDSQVTMMFWYRQQPGQSLTLIATANQGSEATYESGFVIDKFPISRPNLTFSTLTVSNMSPEDSSIYLCSAEGDTEAFFGQGTRLTVV.

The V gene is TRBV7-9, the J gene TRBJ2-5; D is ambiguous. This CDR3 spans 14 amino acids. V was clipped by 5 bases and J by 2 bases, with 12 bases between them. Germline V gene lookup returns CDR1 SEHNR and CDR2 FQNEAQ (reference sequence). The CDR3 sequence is CASSPTTPQETQYF. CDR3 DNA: TGTGCCAGCAGCCCAACTACACCACAAGAGACCCAGTACTTC.

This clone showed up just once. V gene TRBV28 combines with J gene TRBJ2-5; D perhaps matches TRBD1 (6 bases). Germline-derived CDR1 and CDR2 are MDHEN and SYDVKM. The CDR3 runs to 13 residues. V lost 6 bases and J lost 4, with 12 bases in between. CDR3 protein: CASRNRAPETQYF. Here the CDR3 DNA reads TGTGCCAGCAGAAACAGGGCCCCAGAGACCCAGTACTTC. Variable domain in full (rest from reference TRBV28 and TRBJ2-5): DVKVTQSSRYLVKRTGEKVFLECVQDMDHENMFWYRQDPGLGLRLIYFSYDVKMKEKGDIPEGYSVSREKKERFSLILESASTNQTSMYLCASRNRAPETQYFGPGTRLLVL.

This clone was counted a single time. In DNA, the CDR3 is TGTGCCAGCAGTGTGTTGTACAGGGGAAAAGATACGCAGTATTTT. As protein: CASSVLYRGKDTQYF. The chain couples TRBV2 to TRBJ2-3; 7 positions agree with TRBD1. Germline-derived CDR1 and CDR2 are SNHLY and FYNNEI. CDR3 length: 15 residues. With 4 bases clipped from V and 5 bases from J, the junction kept 9 bases outside the gene matches.

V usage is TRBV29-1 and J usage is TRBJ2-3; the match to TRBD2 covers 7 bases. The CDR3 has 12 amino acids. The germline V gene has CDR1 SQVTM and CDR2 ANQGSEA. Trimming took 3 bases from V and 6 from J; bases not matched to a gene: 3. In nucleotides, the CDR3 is TGCAGCGTTGACCGGGGAGGGGATACGCAGTATTTT. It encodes CSVDRGGDTQYF.